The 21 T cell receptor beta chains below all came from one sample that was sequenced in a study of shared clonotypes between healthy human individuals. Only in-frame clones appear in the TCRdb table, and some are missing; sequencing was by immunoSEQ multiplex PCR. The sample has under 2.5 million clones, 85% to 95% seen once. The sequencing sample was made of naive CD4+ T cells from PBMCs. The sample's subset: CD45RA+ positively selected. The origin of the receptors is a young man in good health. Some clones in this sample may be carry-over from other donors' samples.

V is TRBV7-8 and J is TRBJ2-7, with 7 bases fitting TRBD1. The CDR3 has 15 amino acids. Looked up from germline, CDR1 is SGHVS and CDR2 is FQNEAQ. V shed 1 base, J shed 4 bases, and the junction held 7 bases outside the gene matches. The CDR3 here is CASSLGRQGSYEQYF. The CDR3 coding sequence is TGTGCCAGCAGCTTAGGGAGACAGGGTAGTTACGAGCAGTACTTC.

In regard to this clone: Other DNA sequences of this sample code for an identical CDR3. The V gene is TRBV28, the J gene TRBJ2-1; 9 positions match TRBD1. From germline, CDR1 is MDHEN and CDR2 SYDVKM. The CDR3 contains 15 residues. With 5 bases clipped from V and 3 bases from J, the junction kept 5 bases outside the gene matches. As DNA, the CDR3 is TGTGCCAGCAGTCCAACAGGGGGCGGCTACAATGAGCAGTTCTTC. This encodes CASSPTGGGYNEQFF.

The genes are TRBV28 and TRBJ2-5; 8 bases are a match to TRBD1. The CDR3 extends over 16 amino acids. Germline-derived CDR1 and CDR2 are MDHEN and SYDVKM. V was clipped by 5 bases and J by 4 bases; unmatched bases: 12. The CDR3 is CASSPPTGVLGETQYF. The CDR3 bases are TGTGCCAGCAGTCCCCCGACAGGGGTACTAGGAGAGACCCAGTACTTC. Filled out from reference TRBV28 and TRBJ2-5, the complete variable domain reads DVKVTQSSRYLVKRTGEKVFLECVQDMDHENMFWYRQDPGLGLRLIYFSYDVKMKEKGDIPEGYSVSREKKERFSLILESASTNQTSMYLCASSPPTGVLGETQYFGPGTRLLVL.

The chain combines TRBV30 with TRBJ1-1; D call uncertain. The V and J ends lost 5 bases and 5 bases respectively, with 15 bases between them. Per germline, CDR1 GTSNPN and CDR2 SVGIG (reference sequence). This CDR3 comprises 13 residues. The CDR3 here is CAWGRVLGTEAFF. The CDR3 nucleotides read TGTGCCTGGGGCCGGGTCCTTGGGACTGAAGCTTTCTTT.

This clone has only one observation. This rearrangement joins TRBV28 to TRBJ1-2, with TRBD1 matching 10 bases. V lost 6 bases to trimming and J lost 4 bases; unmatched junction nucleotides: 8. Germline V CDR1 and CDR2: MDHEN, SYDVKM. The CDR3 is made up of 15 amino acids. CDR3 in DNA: TGTGCCAGCAGCGCCGGGACAGGGGCCTCCTATGGCTACACCTTC. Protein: CASSAGTGASYGYTF.

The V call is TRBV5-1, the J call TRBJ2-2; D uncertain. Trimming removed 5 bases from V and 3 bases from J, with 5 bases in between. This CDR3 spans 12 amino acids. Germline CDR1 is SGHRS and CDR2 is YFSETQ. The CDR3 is CASRVDTGELFF. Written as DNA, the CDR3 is TGCGCCAGCAGGGTAGACACCGGGGAGCTGTTTTTT.

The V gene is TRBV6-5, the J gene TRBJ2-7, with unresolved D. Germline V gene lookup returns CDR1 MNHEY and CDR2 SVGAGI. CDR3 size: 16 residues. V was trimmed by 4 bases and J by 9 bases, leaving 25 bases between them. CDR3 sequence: CASSSLVGTGNRGQYF. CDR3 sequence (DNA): TGTGCCAGCAGTTCTTTAGTCGGCACTGGTAATCGCGGGCAGTACTTC.

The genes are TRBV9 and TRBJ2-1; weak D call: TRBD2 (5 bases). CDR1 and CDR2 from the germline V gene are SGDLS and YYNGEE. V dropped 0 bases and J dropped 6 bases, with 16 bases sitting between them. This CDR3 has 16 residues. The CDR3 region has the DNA TGTGCCAGCAGCGTAGAGGTAGCGTACCCCCTCAATGAGCAGTTCTTC. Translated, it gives CASSVEVAYPLNEQFF.

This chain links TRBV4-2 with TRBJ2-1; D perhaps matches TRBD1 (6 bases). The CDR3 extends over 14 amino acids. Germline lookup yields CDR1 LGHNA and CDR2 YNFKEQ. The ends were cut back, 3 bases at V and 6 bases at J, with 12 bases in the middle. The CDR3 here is CASSHTRGGNEQFF. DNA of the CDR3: TGTGCCAGCAGCCATACCCGAGGGGGCAATGAGCAGTTCTTC.

The CDR3 protein is CASSLSIPTSGRTIFEQFF. The CDR3 nucleotides read TGTGCCAGCAGTTTATCGATCCCTACTAGCGGGAGGACCATATTTGAGCAGTTCTTC. The gene calls are TRBV27 and TRBJ2-1; TRBD2 matches at 12 bases. Germline V gene lookup returns CDR1 MNHEY and CDR2 SMNVEV (reference sequence). J gave up 9 bases and V 0 bases, and 15 bases lay outside the gene matches. CDR3 size: 19 residues.

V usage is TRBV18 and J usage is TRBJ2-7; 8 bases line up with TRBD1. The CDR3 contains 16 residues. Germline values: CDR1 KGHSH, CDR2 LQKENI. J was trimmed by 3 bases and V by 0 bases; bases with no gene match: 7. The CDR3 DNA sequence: TGTGCCAGCTCACCACCTGCCCCCAGGGGGCACTACGAGCAGTACTTC. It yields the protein CASSPPAPRGHYEQYF.

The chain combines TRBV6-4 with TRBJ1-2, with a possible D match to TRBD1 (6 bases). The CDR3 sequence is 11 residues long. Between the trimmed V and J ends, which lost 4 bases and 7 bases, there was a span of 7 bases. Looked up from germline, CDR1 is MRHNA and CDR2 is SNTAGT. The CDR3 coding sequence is TGTGCCAGCAGTGGGGGGCTTGGCTACACCTTC. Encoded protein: CASSGGLGYTF.

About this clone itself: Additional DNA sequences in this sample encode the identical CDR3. The CDR3 DNA is TGTGCCAGCAGCGCTACCGGGACTAGCGGTTACAATGAGCAGTTCTTC. Translation gives CASSATGTSGYNEQFF. V usage is TRBV9 and J usage is TRBJ2-1, with 11 bases aligning to TRBD2. Per germline, CDR1 SGDLS and CDR2 YYNGEE. The length of the CDR3 is 16 residues. With V trimmed by 3 bases and J by 4 bases, 6 bases remained unmatched. Full variable domain (missing parts from reference TRBV9 and TRBJ2-1): DSGVTQTPKHLITATGQRVTLRCSPRSGDLSVYWYQQSLDQGLQFLIQYYNGEERAKGNILERFSAQQFPDLHSELNLSSLELGDSALYFCASSATGTSGYNEQFFGPGTRLTVL.

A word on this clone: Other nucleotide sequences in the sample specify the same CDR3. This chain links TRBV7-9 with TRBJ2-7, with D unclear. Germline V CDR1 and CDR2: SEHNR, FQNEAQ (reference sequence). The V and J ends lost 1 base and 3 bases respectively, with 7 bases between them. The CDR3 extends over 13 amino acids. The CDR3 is CASSLETVYEQYF. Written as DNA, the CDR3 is TGTGCCAGCAGCTTAGAAACGGTCTACGAGCAGTACTTC.

This chain's CDR3 is CAWSPDRGEGEQYF. The DNA of the CDR3 is TGTGCCTGGAGTCCGGACAGGGGGGAAGGTGAGCAGTACTTC. The chain carries TRBV30 and TRBJ2-7; 10 nucleotides match TRBD1. In germline, CDR1 is GTSNPN, CDR2 SVGIG (reference sequence). V trimming: 2 bases; J trimming: 7 bases; junction bases outside the gene matches: 8. The length of the CDR3 is 14 residues. The variable domain in full, completed from reference TRBV30 and TRBJ2-7, reads SQTIHQWPATLVQPVGSPLSLECTVEGTSNPNLYWYRQAAGRGLQLLFYSVGIGQISSEVPQNLSASRPQDRQFILSSKKLLLSDSGFYLCAWSPDRGEGEQYFGPGTRLTVT.

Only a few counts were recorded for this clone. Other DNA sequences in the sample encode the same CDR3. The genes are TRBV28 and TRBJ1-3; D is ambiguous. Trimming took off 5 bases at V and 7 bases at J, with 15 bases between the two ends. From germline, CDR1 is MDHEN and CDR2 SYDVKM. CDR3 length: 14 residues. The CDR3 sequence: CASSPPLSGNTIYF. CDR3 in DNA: TGTGCCAGCAGTCCGCCGCTAAGCGGTAACACCATATATTTT.

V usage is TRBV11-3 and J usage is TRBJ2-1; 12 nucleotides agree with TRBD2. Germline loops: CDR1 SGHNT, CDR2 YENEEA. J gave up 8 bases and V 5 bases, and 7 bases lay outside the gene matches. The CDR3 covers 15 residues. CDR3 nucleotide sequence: TGTGCCAGCAGCGCCCGGACTAGCGGGAACGATGAGCAGTTCTTC. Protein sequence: CASSARTSGNDEQFF.

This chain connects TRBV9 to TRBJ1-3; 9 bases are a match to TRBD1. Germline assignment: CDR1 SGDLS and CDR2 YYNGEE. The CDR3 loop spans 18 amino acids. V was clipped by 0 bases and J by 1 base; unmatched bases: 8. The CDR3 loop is CASSVDGRGQGSGNTIYF. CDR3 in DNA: TGTGCCAGCAGCGTAGACGGGAGGGGACAGGGATCTGGAAACACCATATATTTT.

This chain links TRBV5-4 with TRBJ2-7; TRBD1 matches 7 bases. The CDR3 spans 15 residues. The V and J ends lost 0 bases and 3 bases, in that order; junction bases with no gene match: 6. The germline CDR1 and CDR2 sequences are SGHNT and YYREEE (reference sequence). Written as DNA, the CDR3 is TGTGCCAGCAGCTTGGGCCGACAGGGATTCTACGAGCAGTACTTC. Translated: CASSLGRQGFYEQYF.

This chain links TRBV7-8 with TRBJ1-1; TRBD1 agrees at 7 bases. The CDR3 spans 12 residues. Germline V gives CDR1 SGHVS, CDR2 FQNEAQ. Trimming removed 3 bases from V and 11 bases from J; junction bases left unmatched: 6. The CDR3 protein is CASSLDGQAAFF. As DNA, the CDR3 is TGTGCCAGCAGCTTGGACGGACAGGCCGCTTTCTTT.

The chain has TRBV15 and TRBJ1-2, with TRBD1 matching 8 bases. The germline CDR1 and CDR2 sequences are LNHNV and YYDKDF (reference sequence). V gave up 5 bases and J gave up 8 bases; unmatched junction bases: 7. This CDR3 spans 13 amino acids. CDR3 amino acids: CATSAGQGRGYTF. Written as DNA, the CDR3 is TGTGCCACCAGCGCCGGACAGGGAAGGGGCTACACCTTC.